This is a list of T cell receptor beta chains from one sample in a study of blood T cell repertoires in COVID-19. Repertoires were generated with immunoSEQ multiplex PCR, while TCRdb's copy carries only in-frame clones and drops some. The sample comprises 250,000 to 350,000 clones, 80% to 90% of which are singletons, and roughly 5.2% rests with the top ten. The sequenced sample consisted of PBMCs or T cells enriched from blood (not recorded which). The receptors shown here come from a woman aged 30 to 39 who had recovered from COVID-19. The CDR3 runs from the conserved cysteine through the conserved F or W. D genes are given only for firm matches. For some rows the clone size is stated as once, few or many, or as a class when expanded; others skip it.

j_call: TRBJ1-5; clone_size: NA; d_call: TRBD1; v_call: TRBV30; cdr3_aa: CAWRDRDGQPQHF; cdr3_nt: TGTGCCTGGAGGGACAGGGATGGTCAGCCCCAGCATTTT
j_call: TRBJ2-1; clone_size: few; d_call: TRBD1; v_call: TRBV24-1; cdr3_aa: CATSDRRGIAYNEQFF; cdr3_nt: TGTGCCACCAGTGACCGCAGGGGGATAGCCTACAATGAGCAGTTCTTC
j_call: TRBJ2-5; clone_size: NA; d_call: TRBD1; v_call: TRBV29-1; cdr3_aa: CSVVGGQGVEETQYF; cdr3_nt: TGCAGCGTTGTTGGTGGACAGGGGGTTGAAGAGACCCAGTACTTC
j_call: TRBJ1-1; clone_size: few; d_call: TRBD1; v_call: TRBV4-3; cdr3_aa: CASSHLGQGAEAFF; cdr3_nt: TGCGCCAGCAGCCACCTCGGACAGGGCGCTGAAGCTTTCTTT
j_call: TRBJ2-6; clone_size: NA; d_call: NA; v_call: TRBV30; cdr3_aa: CAWSSIRSSNVLTF; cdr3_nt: TGTGCCTGGAGCTCGATTCGGAGTTCCAACGTCCTGACTTTC
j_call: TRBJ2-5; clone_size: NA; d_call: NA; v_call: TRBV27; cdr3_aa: CASSEGETQYF; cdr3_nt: TGTGCCAGCAGTGAGGGAGAGACCCAGTACTTC
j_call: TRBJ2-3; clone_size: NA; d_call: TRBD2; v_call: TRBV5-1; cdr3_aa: CASRYTGTSGGSTDTQYF; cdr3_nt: TGCGCCAGCAGATATACTGGGACTAGCGGGGGTAGCACAGATACGCAGTATTTT
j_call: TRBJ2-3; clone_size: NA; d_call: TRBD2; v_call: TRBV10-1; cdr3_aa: CASSARQRDTDTQYF; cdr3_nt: TGCGCCAGCAGCGCCCGTCAGCGGGACACAGATACGCAGTATTTT
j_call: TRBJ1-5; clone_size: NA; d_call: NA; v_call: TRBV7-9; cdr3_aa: CASSAGRFPAGNQPQHF; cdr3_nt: TGTGCCAGCAGCGCGGGACGCTTCCCCGCAGGCAATCAGCCCCAGCATTTT
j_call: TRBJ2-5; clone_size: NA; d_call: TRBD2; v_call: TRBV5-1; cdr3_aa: CASSLAGGGGAQETQYF; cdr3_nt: TGCGCCAGCAGCTTGGCTGGTGGCGGGGGGGCCCAAGAGACCCAGTACTTC
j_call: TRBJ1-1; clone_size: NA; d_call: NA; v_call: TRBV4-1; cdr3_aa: CASSQVFRTAANTEAFF; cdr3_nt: TGCGCCAGCAGCCAAGTTTTTAGGACAGCAGCGAACACTGAAGCTTTCTTT
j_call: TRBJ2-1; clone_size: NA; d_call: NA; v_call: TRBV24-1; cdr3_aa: CATSDLRGADEQFF; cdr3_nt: TGTGCCACCAGTGATTTGCGGGGGGCGGATGAGCAGTTCTTC
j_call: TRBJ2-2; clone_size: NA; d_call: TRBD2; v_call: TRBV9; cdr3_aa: CASSVRPSGGANTGELFF; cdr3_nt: TGTGCCAGCAGCGTTCGGCCTAGCGGGGGGGCGAACACCGGGGAGCTGTTTTTT
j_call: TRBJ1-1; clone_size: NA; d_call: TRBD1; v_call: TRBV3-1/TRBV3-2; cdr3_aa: CASSPGQGARLAVAFF; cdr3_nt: TGTGCCAGCAGCCCGGGACAGGGGGCGAGATTGGCCGTGGCTTTCTTT
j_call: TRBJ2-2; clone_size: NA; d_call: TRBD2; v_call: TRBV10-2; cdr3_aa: CASSDPGGRNTGELFF; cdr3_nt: TGCGCCAGCAGTGACCCGGGGGGGCGAAACACCGGGGAGCTGTTTTTT
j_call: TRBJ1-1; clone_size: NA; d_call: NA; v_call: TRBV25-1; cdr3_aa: CASSNTGNTEAFF; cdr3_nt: TGTGCCAGCAGTAACACAGGGAACACTGAAGCTTTCTTT
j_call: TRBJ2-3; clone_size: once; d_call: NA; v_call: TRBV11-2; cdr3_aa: CASSSGRNGGQYF; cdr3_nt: TGTGCCAGCAGCTCCGGACGGAACGGGGGGCAGTATTTT
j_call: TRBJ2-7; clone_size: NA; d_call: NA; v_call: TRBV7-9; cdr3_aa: CASSLVGALYEQYF; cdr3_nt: TGTGCCAGCAGCTTAGTGGGAGCCCTCTACGAGCAGTACTTC
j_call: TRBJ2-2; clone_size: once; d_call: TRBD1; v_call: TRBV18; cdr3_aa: CASSPTGAGELFF; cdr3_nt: TGTGCCAGCTCACCGACAGGGGCCGGGGAGCTGTTTTTT
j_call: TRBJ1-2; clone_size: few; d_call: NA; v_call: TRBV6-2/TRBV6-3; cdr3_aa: CASSYTPTGWGYTF; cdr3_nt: TGTGCCAGCAGTTATACACCGACAGGATGGGGCTACACCTTC
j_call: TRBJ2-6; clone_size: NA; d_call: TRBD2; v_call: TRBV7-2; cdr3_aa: CASSQGLATGDNVLTF; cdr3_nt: TGTGCCAGCAGCCAGGGACTAGCGACTGGGGACAACGTCCTGACTTTC
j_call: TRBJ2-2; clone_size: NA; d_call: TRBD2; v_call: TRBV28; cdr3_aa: CASSLGGVAGELFF; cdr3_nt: TGTGCCAGCAGTTTGGGAGGGGTGGCCGGGGAGCTGTTTTTT
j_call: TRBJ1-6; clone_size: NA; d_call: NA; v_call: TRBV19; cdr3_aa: CASSGAYNSPLHF; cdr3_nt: TGTGCCAGCTCGGGAGCGTATAATTCACCCCTCCACTTT
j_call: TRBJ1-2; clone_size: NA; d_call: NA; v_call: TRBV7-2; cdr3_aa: CASSLQGGLSKGYTF; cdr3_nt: TGTGCCAGCAGCTTACAAGGAGGGTTATCGAAAGGCTACACCTTC
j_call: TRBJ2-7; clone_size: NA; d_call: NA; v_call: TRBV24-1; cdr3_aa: CATSDPLGEQYF; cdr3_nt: TGTGCCACCAGTGATCCCCTCGGCGAGCAGTACTTC
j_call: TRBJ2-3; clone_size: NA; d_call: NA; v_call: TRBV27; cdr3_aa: CASSLLGTKQYF; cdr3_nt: TGTGCCAGCAGTTTACTGGGGACAAAGCAGTATTTT
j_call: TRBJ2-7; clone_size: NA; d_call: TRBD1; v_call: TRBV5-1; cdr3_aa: CASGRTGRHEQYF; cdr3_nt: TGCGCCAGCGGCAGGACAGGGCGCCACGAGCAGTACTTC
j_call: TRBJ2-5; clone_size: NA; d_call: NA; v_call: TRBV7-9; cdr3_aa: CASSLPHRDPSWWETQYF; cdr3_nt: TGTGCCAGCAGCTTACCCCACCGCGATCCTTCCTGGTGGGAGACCCAGTACTTC
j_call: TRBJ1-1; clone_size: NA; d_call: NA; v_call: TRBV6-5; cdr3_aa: CASSSRWQANTEAFF; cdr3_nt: TGTGCCAGCAGTTCCCGTTGGCAGGCGAACACTGAAGCTTTCTTT
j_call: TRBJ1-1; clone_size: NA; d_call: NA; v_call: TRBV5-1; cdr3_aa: CASSLAPRNTEAFF; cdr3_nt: TGCGCCAGCAGCTTGGCACCTAGGAACACTGAAGCTTTCTTT
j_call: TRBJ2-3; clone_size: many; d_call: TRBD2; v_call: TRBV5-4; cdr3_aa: CASSLVYGGGTDTQYF; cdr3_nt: TGTGCCAGCAGCTTGGTCTACGGGGGGGGCACAGATACGCAGTATTTT
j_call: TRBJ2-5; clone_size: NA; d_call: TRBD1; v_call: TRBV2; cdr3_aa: CASSELGRGRGETQYF; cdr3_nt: TGTGCCAGCAGTGAACTGGGCAGGGGGCGCGGAGAGACCCAGTACTTC
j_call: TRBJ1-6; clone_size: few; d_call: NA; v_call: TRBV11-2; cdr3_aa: CASSELQGYNSPLHF; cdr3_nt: TGTGCCAGCAGTGAGCTACAGGGTTACAATTCACCCCTCCACTTT
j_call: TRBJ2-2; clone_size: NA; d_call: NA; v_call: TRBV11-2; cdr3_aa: CASSLGQRAGELFF; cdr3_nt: TGTGCCAGCAGCTTAGGGCAGCGGGCCGGGGAGCTGTTTTTT
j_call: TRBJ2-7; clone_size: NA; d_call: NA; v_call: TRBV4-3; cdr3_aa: CASSQDRGAYEQYF; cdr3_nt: TGCGCCAGCAGCCAAGACAGGGGGGCCTACGAGCAGTACTTC
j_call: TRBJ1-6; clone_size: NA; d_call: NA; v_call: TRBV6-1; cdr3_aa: CASSDTGNNSPLHF; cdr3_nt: TGTGCCAGCAGTGACACAGGGAATAATTCACCCCTCCACTTT
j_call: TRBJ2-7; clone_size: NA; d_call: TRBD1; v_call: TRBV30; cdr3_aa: CAWSNDRVRFYEQYF; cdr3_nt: TGTGCCTGGAGTAACGACAGGGTTAGATTTTACGAGCAGTACTTC
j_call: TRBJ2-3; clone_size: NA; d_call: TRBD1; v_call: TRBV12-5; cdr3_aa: CASAPGQGEGTQYF; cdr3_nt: TGTGCTAGTGCTCCGGGACAGGGGGAGGGTACGCAGTATTTT
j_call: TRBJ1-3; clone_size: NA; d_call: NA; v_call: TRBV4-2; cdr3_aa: CASSQDSETASGNTIYF; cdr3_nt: TGTGCCAGCAGCCAAGATTCGGAGACGGCGTCTGGAAACACCATATATTTT
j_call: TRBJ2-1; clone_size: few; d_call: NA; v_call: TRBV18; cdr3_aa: CASSPRVAARNEQFF; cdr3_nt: TGTGCCAGCTCACCACGGGTAGCAGCGCGTAATGAGCAGTTCTTC
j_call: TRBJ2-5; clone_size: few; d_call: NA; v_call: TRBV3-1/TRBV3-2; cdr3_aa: CASSPNQETQYF; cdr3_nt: TGTGCCAGCAGCCCCAACCAAGAGACCCAGTACTTC